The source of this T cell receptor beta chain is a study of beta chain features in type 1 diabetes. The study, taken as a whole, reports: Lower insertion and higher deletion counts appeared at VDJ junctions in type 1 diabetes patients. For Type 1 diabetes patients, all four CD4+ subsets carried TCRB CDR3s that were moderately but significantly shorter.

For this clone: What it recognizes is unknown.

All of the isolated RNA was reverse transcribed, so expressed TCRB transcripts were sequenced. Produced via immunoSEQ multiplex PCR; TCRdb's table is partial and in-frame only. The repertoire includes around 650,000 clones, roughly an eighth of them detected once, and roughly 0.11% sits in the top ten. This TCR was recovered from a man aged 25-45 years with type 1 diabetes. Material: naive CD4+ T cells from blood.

The CDR3 loop reads CASSPDRVNNEQFF. The DNA of the CDR3 is TGTGCCAGCTCTCCTGACAGGGTAAACAATGAGCAGTTCTTC. The genes are TRBV18 and TRBJ2-1; 7 nucleotides match TRBD1. The trim removed 6 bases at V and 5 bases at J, leaving 7 bases unmatched. The CDR3 loop spans 14 amino acids. The V gene's germline CDR1 is KGHSH and CDR2 LQKENI.